These 11 T cell receptor beta chains came from one sample sequenced in a study of cytomegalovirus exposure and HLA in healthy donors. PCR was performed using 60 Vbeta and 13 Jbeta primers. Using immunoSEQ multiplex PCR, the repertoire was profiled, and TCRdb retains in-frame clones only, with some absent. The table includes roughly 100,000 clones, roughly 70% detected once. Sequenced sample: PBMCs. The origin of the receptors is a male donor in good health and CMV-seropositive.

The chain joins TRBV23-1 to TRBJ1-1; the match to TRBD1 covers 7 bases. TRBV23-1 is noted as an ORF with a role that remains uncertain. CDR3 size: 14 residues. V gave up 2 bases and J gave up 3 bases; unmatched junction bases: 3. CDR3 sequence reads: CASSQSRGDTEAFF. The CDR3 DNA reads TGCGCCAGCAGTCAAAGCAGGGGGGACACTGAAGCTTTCTTT.

V is TRBV28 and J is TRBJ2-7; tentative D call: TRBD2 (7 bases). This CDR3 is 16 amino acids long. V lost 6 bases, J lost 1 base, and 19 bases lay in between. Looked up from germline, CDR1 is MDHEN and CDR2 is SYDVKM. Written as DNA, the CDR3 is TGTGCCAGCAGCCCCACTAGGGGGGGTGGGTCCTACGAGCAGTACTTC. It translates to CASSPTRGGGSYEQYF.

V usage is TRBV4-2 and J usage is TRBJ2-7; 8 positions match TRBD1. The CDR3 has 16 residues. CDR1 and CDR2 (germline): LGHNA, YNFKEQ. After removal of 0 bases from V and 2 bases from J, the junction contained 6 bases not matched to a gene. DNA of the CDR3: TGTGCCAGCAGCCAAGAAGCCAGGGGGCGAACCTACGAGCAGTACTTC. This gives the protein CASSQEARGRTYEQYF.

This clone turned up a few times. The chain recombines TRBV9 with TRBJ1-2; TRBD1 matches 8 bases. Trimming at V came to 1 base and at J to 8 bases, leaving 7 bases not matched to a gene. This CDR3 region has 14 residues. CDR1 and CDR2 from the germline V gene are SGDLS and YYNGEE. CDR3: CASSVPVTGGGYTF. CDR3 in DNA: TGTGCCAGCAGCGTACCCGTCACAGGGGGAGGCTACACCTTC.

The chain joins TRBV29-1 to TRBJ1-5; TRBD1 agrees at 10 bases. Trimming removed 7 bases from V and 5 bases from J; junction bases left unmatched: 5. Germline CDR1 is SQVTM and CDR2 is ANQGSEA. This CDR3 is built from 13 residues. CDR3 nucleotides: TGCAGCGCCTCCGGGACAGGGGATCAGCCCCAGCATTTT. It translates to CSASGTGDQPQHF.

The rearrangement uses TRBV19 and TRBJ2-1; 11 nucleotides match TRBD1. The germline V gene encodes CDR1 LNHDA and CDR2 SQIVND (reference sequence). The CDR3 has 16 residues. V lost 5 bases and J lost 1; bases outside the gene matches: 4. For the CDR3, the DNA is TGTGCCAGTAGTCCCGGGACAGGGGGATCCTACAATGAGCAGTTCTTC. Its translation is CASSPGTGGSYNEQFF. The whole variable domain, remainder taken from reference TRBV19 and TRBJ2-1, is DGGITQSPKYLFRKEGQNVTLSCEQNLNHDAMYWYRQDPGQGLRLIYYSQIVNDFQKGDIAEGYSVSREKKESFPLTVTSAQKNPTAFYLCASSPGTGGSYNEQFFGPGTRLTVL.

The chain combines TRBV7-2 with TRBJ2-1, with D perhaps matching TRBD2 (7 bases). V gave up 4 bases and J gave up 7 bases, with 20 bases separating them. The CDR3 contains 16 residues. Germline V gene lookup returns CDR1 SGHTA and CDR2 FQGNSA. The DNA of the CDR3 is TGTGCCAGCAGCTCCTTCCGGGGGGCCAAGTCAAATGAGCAGTTCTTC. This translates into CASSSFRGAKSNEQFF.

Worth noting for this clone: Within the sample, other DNA sequences also encode this same CDR3. The rearrangement joins TRBV6-5 to TRBJ2-1; weak D call: TRBD1 (6 bases). The CDR3 has 15 residues. Trimming stripped 6 bases from V and 0 bases from J, with 12 bases between. Germline CDR1 MNHEY, CDR2 SVGAGI. The DNA of the CDR3 is TGTGCCAGCAGCCCTGACAGGAGCTCCTACAATGAGCAGTTCTTC. This translates into CASSPDRSSYNEQFF.

This chain joins TRBV9 and TRBJ2-5; the match to TRBD2 covers 8 bases. The germline V gene has CDR1 SGDLS and CDR2 YYNGEE. V gave up 0 bases and J gave up 5 bases; unmatched junction bases: 9. This CDR3 has 16 amino acids. The CDR3 is CASSVVGAGVRETQYF. For the CDR3, the DNA is TGTGCCAGCAGCGTAGTAGGAGCGGGGGTGAGGGAGACCCAGTACTTC.

In DNA, the CDR3 is TGTGCCAGCAGCCCCGGACAGGGGTGGAGTGAAGCTTTCTTT. This sequence encodes CASSPGQGWSEAFF. The chain links TRBV7-9 to TRBJ1-1, with 9 bases fitting TRBD1. The CDR3 spans 14 residues. Germline values: CDR1 SEHNR, CDR2 FQNEAQ (reference sequence). J gave up 7 bases and V 5 bases, and 8 bases lay outside the gene matches.

The chain has TRBV11-2 and TRBJ2-5, with TRBD1 matching 7 bases. V lost 1 base to trimming and J lost 2 bases; unmatched junction nucleotides: 10. The CDR3 is 17 amino acids. Germline CDR1 reads SGHAT; CDR2 reads FQNNGV. The CDR3 reads CASSLGNLGQLQETQYF. The CDR3 region has the DNA TGTGCCAGCAGCTTAGGAAACCTGGGACAGTTACAAGAGACCCAGTACTTC.